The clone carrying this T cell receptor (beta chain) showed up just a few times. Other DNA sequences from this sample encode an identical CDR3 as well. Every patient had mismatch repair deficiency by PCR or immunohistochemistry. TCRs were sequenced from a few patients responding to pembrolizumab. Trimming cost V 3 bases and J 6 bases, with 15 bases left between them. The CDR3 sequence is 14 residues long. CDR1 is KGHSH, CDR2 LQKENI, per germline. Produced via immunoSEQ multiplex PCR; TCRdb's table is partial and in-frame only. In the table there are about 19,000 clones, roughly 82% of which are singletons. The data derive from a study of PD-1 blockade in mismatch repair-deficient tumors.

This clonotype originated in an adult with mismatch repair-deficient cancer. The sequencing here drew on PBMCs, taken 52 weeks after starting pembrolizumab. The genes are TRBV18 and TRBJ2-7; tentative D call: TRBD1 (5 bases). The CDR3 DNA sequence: TGTGCCAGCTCACCCGAAGACACAGGCGGCGAGCAGTACTTC. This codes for CASSPEDTGGEQYF.